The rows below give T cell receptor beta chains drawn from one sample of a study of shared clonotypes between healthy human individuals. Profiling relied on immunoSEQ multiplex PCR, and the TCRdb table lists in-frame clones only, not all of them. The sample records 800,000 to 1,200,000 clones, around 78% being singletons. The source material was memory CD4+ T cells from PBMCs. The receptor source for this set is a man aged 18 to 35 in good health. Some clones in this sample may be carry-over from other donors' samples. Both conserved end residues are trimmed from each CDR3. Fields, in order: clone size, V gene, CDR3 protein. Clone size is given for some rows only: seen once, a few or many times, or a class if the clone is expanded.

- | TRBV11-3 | ASSLRVPGELF
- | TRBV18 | ASSPLAGEETQY
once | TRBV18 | ASSPLAGKATGELF
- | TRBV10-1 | ASSRGVGGELF
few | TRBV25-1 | ASSRAGESTEAF
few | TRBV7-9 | ASSLADGLRTEAF
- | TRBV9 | ASSPAPGGRGSYEQY
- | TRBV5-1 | ASSQGQGTDTQY
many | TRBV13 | ASSPSRGAYGYT
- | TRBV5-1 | ASRRDTTYEQY
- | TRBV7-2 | ASSPVNGGEQF
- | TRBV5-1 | ASSSPGSDEQY
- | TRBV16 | ASSQSRGGREKLF
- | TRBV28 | ASSIASTYEQY
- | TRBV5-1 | ASTSRGGASYNEQF